This TCR beta chain was documented in a study of read filtering for tumor transcriptome and immune sequencing. Study as a whole: Under 10 patients were R-ISS I, around 15 were R-ISS II, six or seven were R-ISS III.

CDR1 SNHLY and CDR2 FYNNEI come from the germline V gene. This CDR3 spans 14 amino acids. The V gene lost 0 bases and the J gene lost 8 bases, with 11 bases spanning the gap. The library was built from about 400 ng RNA with molecular barcoded adaptors for alpha/delta and beta/gamma chains. TCRdb reprocessed the reads via MiXCR and lists one record per CDR3 protein. The sample carries over 90,000 distinct CDR3 sequences, approximately 21% recorded once. This clonotype has at least ten counts. The sequenced sample was a population of CD138-negative cells sorted from bone marrow. The chain combines TRBV2 with TRBJ2-1; tentatively, D is TRBD2 (5 bases). This TCR was recovered from a donor over 35 with multiple myeloma. CDR3 DNA sequence: TGTGCCAGCAGTGAAGCTGCGGGTTTCTATGAGCAGTTCTTC. This sequence encodes CASSEAAGFYEQFF.